This T cell receptor (beta chain) is drawn from a study of CD8 T cells in Susac syndrome. With 3 bases removed from V and 5 bases from J, the gap between germline ends came to 4 bases. Germline CDR1 MDHEN, CDR2 SYDVKM. The CDR3 is 12 amino acids. When the RNA was reverse transcribed, random hexamers were used with an input of about 0.45 to 1 ug. TCRdb itself ran the immunoSEQ multiplex PCR reads through MiXCR, one entry per CDR3 protein. The sample carries about 200,000 distinct CDR3 sequences, 85% to 95% recorded once. This TCR was sampled from a human donor in good health. The sample was CD4+ T cells from PBMCs. This rearrangement joins TRBV28 to TRBJ2-2; unclear D gene. CDR3 sequence (DNA): TGTGCCAGCAGTTTTTTTACCGGGGAGCTGTTTTTT. It is translated as CASSFFTGELFF. The variable domain in full, with the rest retrieved from reference TRBV28 and TRBJ2-2, is DVKVTQSSRYLVKRTGEKVFLECVQDMDHENMFWYRQDPGLGLRLIYFSYDVKMKEKGDIPEGYSVSREKKERFSLILESASTNQTSMYLCASSFFTGELFFGEGSRLTVL.